The 16 T cell receptor beta chains below come from one sample, sequenced in a study of blood T cell repertoires in COVID-19. The repertoire was sequenced with immunoSEQ multiplex PCR; TCRdb's copy has only in-frame clones and lacks some. The top ten clones hold about 2.9% of a sample with 110,000 to 150,000 clones, roughly 85% of them seen once. Sequencing input: peripheral blood. The source is a man between 45 and 60 years old with acute or convalescent COVID-19.

This clone was counted between two and nine times. The chain has TRBV6-5 and TRBJ1-1, with D uncertain. The CDR3 runs to 11 residues. V lost 7 bases and J lost 5, with 8 bases in between. CDR1 is MNHEY, CDR2 SVGAGI, per germline. CDR3 protein: CASKQWTEAFF. The CDR3 coding sequence is TGTGCCAGCAAACAGTGGACTGAAGCTTTCTTT.

The J gene is TRBJ2-7, the V gene TRBV30, with D perhaps TRBD1 (6 bases). Germline CDR1 is GTSNPN and CDR2 is SVGIG (reference sequence). The CDR3 loop spans 14 amino acids. V dropped 7 bases and J dropped 0 bases, with 16 bases sitting between them. The CDR3 DNA is TGTGCCTTTTCTCGGGACATGAACTCCTACGAGCAGTACTTC. It encodes CAFSRDMNSYEQYF.

This clone was detected only a few times. V gene TRBV10-3 combines with J gene TRBJ1-6, with 8 bases aligning to TRBD1. With 6 bases clipped from V and 7 bases from J, the junction kept 8 bases outside the gene matches. Germline V gives CDR1 ENHRY, CDR2 SYGVKD. This CDR3 contains 15 residues. Here the CDR3 DNA reads TGTGCCATCAGCCCCGACAGGGGTTCGAATTCACCCCTCCACTTT. Translating gives CAISPDRGSNSPLHF.

This rearrangement joins TRBV11-2 to TRBJ1-1; a possible D gene is TRBD1 (6 bases). The CDR3 runs 17 residues. Deletions cut 2 bases from V and 1 base from J, with 17 bases between. In germline, CDR1 is SGHAT, CDR2 FQNNGV. CDR3 region: CASSLHGQGTRNTEAFF. The CDR3 region has the DNA TGTGCCAGCAGCTTACACGGTCAGGGGACAAGGAACACTGAAGCTTTCTTT. Based on the CDR3 plus reference TRBV11-2 and TRBJ1-1, the full variable domain is EAGVAQSPRYKIIEKRQSVAFWCNPISGHATLYWYQQILGQGPKLLIQFQNNGVVDDSQLPKDRFSAERLKGVDSTLKIQPAKLEDSAVYLCASSLHGQGTRNTEAFFGQGTRLTVV.

This chain joins TRBV30 and TRBJ2-4; D may be TRBD1 or TRBD2 (6 bases each). Germline CDR1 is GTSNPN and CDR2 is SVGIG (reference sequence). V was cut by 8 bases and J by 2 bases, with 10 bases left in between. The length of the CDR3 is 12 residues. The CDR3 is CAGGRSKNIQYF. CDR3 coding DNA: TGTGCCGGGGGGCGCTCCAAAAACATTCAGTACTTC.

The chain employs TRBV6-5 and TRBJ2-7; 7 bases match TRBD1. This CDR3 comprises 13 residues. After removal of 2 bases from V and 7 bases from J, the junction contained 5 bases not matched to a gene. CDR1 MNHEY and CDR2 SVGAGI come from the germline V gene. Written as DNA, the CDR3 is TGTGCCAGCAGTTACAGGCAGGGGGTAGAGCAGTACTTC. Amino acids: CASSYRQGVEQYF.

This clone was seen ten or more times. Other DNA sequences in this sample translate to the same CDR3. The V and J genes are TRBV4-1 and TRBJ2-7, with 11 bases aligning to TRBD1. J lost 0 bases, V lost 4 bases, and 2 bases had no gene match. Germline V lookup: CDR1 MGHRA, CDR2 YSYEKL. There are 15 residues in the CDR3. The CDR3 bases are TGCGCCAGCAGCCTAGGGACAGGGGGCTCCTACGAGCAGTACTTC. This sequence encodes CASSLGTGGSYEQYF.

The chain combines TRBV6-6 with TRBJ2-2; a weak D match, TRBD1 (5 bases). The germline V and J ends were trimmed by 2 bases and 2 bases, with 9 bases remaining between them. The germline V gene has CDR1 MNHNY and CDR2 SVGAGI (reference sequence). The CDR3 is 15 residues long. The CDR3 reads CASSYGASNTGELFF. CDR3 nucleotides: TGTGCCAGCAGTTACGGGGCTAGTAACACCGGGGAGCTGTTTTTT.

The chain links TRBV5-1 to TRBJ1-2; D is undetermined. Between the trimmed V and J ends, which lost 0 bases and 8 bases, there was a span of 17 bases. The germline V gene has CDR1 SGHRS and CDR2 YFSETQ. This CDR3 comprises 15 residues. The DNA of the CDR3 is TGCGCCAGCAGCTTGGCCGGGAGAAAGGGCGAAGGCTACACCTTC. It codes for CASSLAGRKGEGYTF.

Of note for this clone: Other DNA sequences in the same sample also yield this CDR3. V and J are TRBV7-2 and TRBJ1-5; no firm D call. CDR1 and CDR2 (germline): SGHTA, FQGNSA. The CDR3 contains 13 residues. Trimming cost V 2 bases and J 2 bases, with 4 bases left between them. The CDR3 nucleotides are TGTGCCAGCAGCTTATCGGGCAATCAGCCCCAGCATTTT. It specifies CASSLSGNQPQHF.

This clone has a single count. The rearrangement links TRBV25-1 to TRBJ1-3; no clear D. This CDR3 is 13 amino acids long. Germline V CDR1 and CDR2: MGHDK, SYGVNS. V lost 6 bases and J lost 4, with 10 bases in between. CDR3 protein: CASSVESGNTIYF. The DNA for the CDR3 is TGTGCCAGCAGCGTAGAGTCGGGAAACACCATATATTTT. The variable domain in full, with the rest retrieved from reference TRBV25-1 and TRBJ1-3, is EADIYQTPRYLVIGTGKKITLECSQTMGHDKMYWYQQDPGMELHLIHYSYGVNSTEKGDLSSESTVSRIRTEHFPLTLESARPSHTSQYLCASSVESGNTIYFGEGSWLTVV.

V gene TRBV6-6 combines with J gene TRBJ2-1; TRBD2 matches 10 bases. Germline trimming cut 5 bases from V and 2 bases from J; bases unmatched to any gene: 6. CDR1 and CDR2 (germline): MNHNY, SVGAGI (reference sequence). This CDR3 contains 16 residues. CDR3 in amino acids: CASSRRAGGTYNEQFF. CDR3 sequence (DNA): TGTGCCAGCAGTCGAAGAGCGGGAGGGACCTACAATGAGCAGTTCTTC.

The chain is built from TRBV27 and TRBJ1-6; D uncertain. Looked up from germline, CDR1 is MNHEY and CDR2 is SMNVEV (reference sequence). The CDR3 is 16 residues long. The ends were cut back, 3 bases at V and 0 bases at J, with 9 bases in the middle. The CDR3 sequence is CASSLSPSSYNSPLHF. CDR3 sequence (DNA): TGTGCCAGCAGTTTGTCCCCGAGCTCCTATAATTCACCCCTCCACTTT.

This clone has a single count. V usage is TRBV19 and J usage is TRBJ2-7; the match to TRBD1 covers 10 bases. Looked up from germline, CDR1 is LNHDA and CDR2 is SQIVND (reference sequence). This CDR3 has 15 residues. V was clipped by 6 bases and J by 4 bases; unmatched bases: 9. The CDR3 sequence: CASSPRQGALYEQYF. CDR3 nucleotides: TGTGCCAGTAGCCCGCGACAGGGGGCTTTATACGAGCAGTACTTC.

The J gene is TRBJ1-2, the V gene TRBV7-6; D gene unclear. This CDR3 spans 14 amino acids. Germline V gene sequence: CDR1 SGHVS, CDR2 FNYEAQ. The V and J ends lost 5 bases and 4 bases respectively, with 14 bases between them. The CDR3 protein is CASSLAEGGYGYTF. CDR3 DNA: TGTGCCAGCAGCCTGGCGGAGGGCGGCTATGGCTACACCTTC.

This chain connects TRBV7-3 to TRBJ1-6; D is ambiguous. From germline, CDR1 is SGHTA and CDR2 FQGTGA. The CDR3 extends over 14 amino acids. V dropped 5 bases and J dropped 7 bases, with 12 bases sitting between them. The CDR3 region has the DNA TGTGCCAGCAGCCCAGGAGGGCAAAATTCACCCCTCCACTTT. Amino acids: CASSPGGQNSPLHF.